These T cell receptor beta chains were read from a single sample in a study of patients and donors after allogeneic stem cell transplantation. TCRdb independently ran MiXCR on the RT-PCR reads; one entry per CDR3 protein. Here the sample spans roughly 880,000 distinct CDR3 sequences, approximately 18% being singletons. The sequencing sample was made of blood, either unsorted or a sorted T cell fraction (not recorded which). The receptor set was obtained from a human donor who was either an allogeneic HSCT recipient or a stem cell or donor lymphocyte infusion donor (not recorded which). It is not recorded whose cells these are; they may come from a transplant donor. The conserved cysteine and the conserved F or W are not part of the CDR3 here. Each record gives: D gene, clone size, V gene, J gene, CDR3 protein. A D gene is named only where the DNA matches it firmly. Clone size appears in some rows only: once, few, many, or a class for an expanded clone.

d_call: TRBD2
clone_size: few
v_call: TRBV12-3/TRBV12-4
j_call: TRBJ2-3
cdr3_aa: ASILTTSNTQY

d_call: NA
clone_size: NA
v_call: TRBV5-4
j_call: TRBJ2-7
cdr3_aa: ASSAYNIPSYEQY

d_call: NA
clone_size: few
v_call: TRBV12-3/TRBV12-4
j_call: TRBJ1-1
cdr3_aa: ASSHSSTGRWVNTEAF

d_call: NA
clone_size: few
v_call: TRBV2
j_call: TRBJ1-2
cdr3_aa: ASSRQRDYGYT

d_call: TRBD2
clone_size: few
v_call: TRBV24-1
j_call: TRBJ2-1
cdr3_aa: ATSSGLAGNEQF

d_call: NA
clone_size: many
v_call: TRBV20-1
j_call: TRBJ2-3
cdr3_aa: SARPRGNTDTQY

d_call: NA
clone_size: few
v_call: TRBV20-1
j_call: TRBJ1-1
cdr3_aa: SPTDRSTEAF

d_call: NA
clone_size: few
v_call: TRBV3-1
j_call: TRBJ1-1
cdr3_aa: ASSLIWGDTEAF

d_call: NA
clone_size: few
v_call: TRBV11-2
j_call: TRBJ2-5
cdr3_aa: ASSLVKGKQETQY

d_call: TRBD2
clone_size: many
v_call: TRBV27
j_call: TRBJ2-1
cdr3_aa: ASSLSNFGTSGSNEQF

d_call: TRBD2
clone_size: NA
v_call: TRBV12-3/TRBV12-4
j_call: TRBJ2-5
cdr3_aa: ASSSTSGGRETQY

d_call: NA
clone_size: NA
v_call: TRBV6-1
j_call: TRBJ2-2
cdr3_aa: ATRQEGTGELF

d_call: TRBD2
clone_size: NA
v_call: TRBV5-5
j_call: TRBJ2-1
cdr3_aa: ASSFGTSPSV

d_call: TRBD1
clone_size: NA
v_call: TRBV7-9
j_call: TRBJ1-5
cdr3_aa: ASSLAGTAHNQPQH

d_call: TRBD2
clone_size: NA
v_call: TRBV4-1
j_call: TRBJ2-3
cdr3_aa: ASSSQRDSQDTQY